Listed below are T cell receptor beta chains from one sample, sequenced in a study of shared clonotypes between healthy human individuals. Profiled with immunoSEQ multiplex PCR; TCRdb holds only in-frame clones, not every one. The sample records more than 550,000 clones, just under 75% being singletons. The specimen was memory CD4+ T cells sorted from blood. These receptors came from a woman aged 25 to 45 in good health. The CDR3 runs from the conserved cysteine through the conserved F or W. Some rows mark clone size as missing; the rest say once, few, many or name a class of expanded clone.

cdr3_length clone_size j_call v_call cdr3_aa
14 . TRBJ2-1 TRBV27 CASSPPGTSNEQFF
15 . TRBJ2-1 TRBV18 CASSPAGASFDEQFF
14 . TRBJ1-2 TRBV19 CASSGTGANYGYTF
16 . TRBJ2-5 TRBV10-3 CAISPAEGLLRETQYF
15 . TRBJ1-2 TRBV7-9 CASSFGVDRSYGYTF
16 . TRBJ1-3 TRBV11-2 CASSLGRGARGNTIYF
15 . TRBJ1-3 TRBV2 CASTPGTGAGNTIYF
10 . TRBJ1-2 TRBV20-1 CSAGWHGYTF
13 once TRBJ2-1 TRBV2 CASSVQRSNEQFF
13 . TRBJ2-7 TRBV9 CASSPQFQGEQYF